This TCR beta chain was documented in a study of cytomegalovirus exposure and HLA in healthy donors. Sequencing was performed with immunoSEQ multiplex PCR; in TCRdb, only in-frame clones are kept and a portion is missing. This table holds 150,000 to 200,000 clones, around 96% found once. This sequence was found in a woman between 18 and 29 years old in good health and CMV-seronegative. The sequenced sample consisted of PBMCs.

The CDR3 region has the DNA TGTGCCATCTCCCCAGGGACAGGCTTAATCGGGGAGCTGTTTTTT. As protein: CAISPGTGLIGELFF. V gene TRBV6-1 combines with J gene TRBJ2-2; 8 bases match TRBD1. The J segment lost 7 bases and the V segment lost 10 bases, leaving 14 bases of the junction unmatched. Germline V lookup: CDR1 MNHNS, CDR2 SASEGT. CDR3 size: 15 residues.